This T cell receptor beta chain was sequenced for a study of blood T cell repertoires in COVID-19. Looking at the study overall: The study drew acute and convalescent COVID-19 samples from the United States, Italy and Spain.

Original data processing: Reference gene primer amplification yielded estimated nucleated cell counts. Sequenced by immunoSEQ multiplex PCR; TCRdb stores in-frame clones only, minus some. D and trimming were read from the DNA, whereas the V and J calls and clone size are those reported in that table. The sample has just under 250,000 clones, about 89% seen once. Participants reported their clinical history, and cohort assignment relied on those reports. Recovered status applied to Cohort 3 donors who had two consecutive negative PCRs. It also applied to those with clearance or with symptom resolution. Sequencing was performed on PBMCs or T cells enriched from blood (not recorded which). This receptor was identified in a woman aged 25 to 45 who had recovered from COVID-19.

Here the CDR3 reads CASSYSMGGKAFF. Here the CDR3 DNA reads TGTGCCAGCAGTTACTCGATGGGCGGGAAAGCTTTCTTT. The rearrangement joins TRBV6-5 to TRBJ1-1; D gene unclear. V gave up 0 bases and J gave up 9 bases, with 11 bases separating them. The CDR3 sequence is 13 residues long. Germline lookup yields CDR1 MNHEY and CDR2 SVGAGI.